These 3 T cell receptor beta chains were all obtained from the same sample, sequenced in a study of T cell repertoires in cytomegalovirus infection. A single record per CDR3 protein comes from TCRdb applying MiXCR to the reads. Of 600,000 to 800,000 distinct CDR3 sequences listed, roughly a quarter are singletons. Sequencing was performed on CD8+ T cells from PBMCs. These receptors were obtained from a human donor in good health (CMV status not recorded). Some clones in this sample may be carry-over from other donors' samples.

The V call is TRBV20-1, the J call TRBJ1-3; D is unresolved. V was cut by 5 bases and J by 4 bases, with 18 bases left in between. The CDR3 is made up of 15 amino acids. Germline CDR1 is DFQATT and CDR2 is SNEGSKA (reference sequence). As DNA, the CDR3 is TGCAGTGCTCTCCCAACTGAGCCCCTAGGAAACACCATATATTTT. Translation: CSALPTEPLGNTIYF.

The chain uses TRBV2 and TRBJ2-1; 12 bases fit TRBD1. Germline CDR1 reads SNHLY; CDR2 reads FYNNEI. V lost 9 bases to trimming and J lost 14 bases; unmatched junction nucleotides: 8. CDR3 size: 12 residues. CDR3 in DNA: TGTGCCAGAACCGGGACAGGGGGCGGTGAGTTCTTC. Its translation is CARTGTGGGEFF.

This clonotype showed up just once. The J gene is TRBJ2-3, the V gene TRBV7-3; D may match TRBD1 or TRBD2 (5 bases each). Germline V gene sequence: CDR1 SGHTA, CDR2 FQGTGA. Deletions cut 4 bases from V and 2 bases from J, with 16 bases between. The CDR3 covers 16 residues. In DNA, the CDR3 is TGTGCCAGCAGCTCCCCAAGTGGGGGAAACACAGATACGCAGTATTTT. Residues: CASSSPSGGNTDTQYF.